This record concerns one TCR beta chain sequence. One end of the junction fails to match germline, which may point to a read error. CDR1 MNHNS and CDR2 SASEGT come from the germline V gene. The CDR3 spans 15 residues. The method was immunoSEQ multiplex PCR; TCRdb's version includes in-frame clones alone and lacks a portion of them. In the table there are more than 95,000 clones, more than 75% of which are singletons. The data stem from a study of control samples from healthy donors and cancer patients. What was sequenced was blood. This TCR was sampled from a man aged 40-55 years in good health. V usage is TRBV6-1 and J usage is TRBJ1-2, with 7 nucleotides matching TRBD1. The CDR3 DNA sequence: TGTGCCAGCAGTAAAGCCGGGACAGACCTCTATGGCTACACCTTC. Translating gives CASSKAGTDLYGYTF.